The 21 T cell receptor beta chains in this list originate from one sample, sequenced in a study of control samples from healthy donors and cancer patients. Some clones are missing from TCRdb's copy, which holds only in-frame ones; the method was immunoSEQ multiplex PCR. The table lists more than 150,000 clones, 92% of them singletons. Sequencing input: blood. The receptor source for this set is a woman in her twenties or thirties in good health.

The genes are TRBV5-6 and TRBJ2-7; the D gene is possibly TRBD1 (6 bases). CDR1 SGHDT and CDR2 YYEEEE come from the germline V gene. The CDR3 loop spans 14 amino acids. V lost 0 bases and J 3 bases, leaving 10 bases between the germline ends. CDR3 residues: CASSLGQDNYEQYF. In nucleotides, the CDR3 is TGTGCCAGCAGCTTGGGACAGGACAACTACGAGCAGTACTTC.

The rearrangement joins TRBV18 to TRBJ2-7; TRBD2 matches at 11 bases. The CDR3 loop spans 16 amino acids. CDR1 and CDR2 (germline): KGHSH, LQKENI. With V trimmed by 3 bases and J by 2 bases, 6 bases remained unmatched. The CDR3 DNA reads as TGTGCCAGCTCACCGGGCCTAGCGGGAGGAGCCTACGAGCAGTACTTC. Its translation: CASSPGLAGGAYEQYF.

The V call is TRBV5-4, the J call TRBJ2-3, with D possibly matching TRBD2 (5 bases). V was pared by 4 bases and J by 0 bases, with 15 bases between. The CDR3 loop spans 16 amino acids. Looked up from germline, CDR1 is SGHNT and CDR2 is YYREEE (reference sequence). CDR3 region: CASSLGWASSTDTQYF. The CDR3 DNA sequence: TGTGCCAGCAGCCTGGGGTGGGCTAGCAGCACAGATACGCAGTATTTT.

A note on this clone: At the DNA level, this CDR3 is encoded by other sequences in the same sample as well. The V gene is TRBV27, the J gene TRBJ1-2; weak D call: TRBD1 (6 bases). V shed 3 bases and J shed 8 bases, with 19 bases lying between them. Germline assignment: CDR1 MNHEY and CDR2 SMNVEV (reference sequence). This CDR3 spans 15 amino acids. As DNA, the CDR3 is TGTGCCAGCAGTTTCCGCGCAGGGGAAAAGGAAGGCTACACCTTC. It codes for CASSFRAGEKEGYTF.

The chain uses TRBV10-1 and TRBJ2-1; tentative D call: TRBD1 (5 bases). This CDR3 has 10 residues. V was trimmed by 11 bases and J by 9 bases, leaving 11 bases between them. In germline, CDR1 is WNHNN, CDR2 SYGVQD (reference sequence). CDR3 in DNA: TGCGCCGGACATCAGGGTGAGCAGTTCTTC. It yields the protein CAGHQGEQFF.

Details on this clone: Different DNA sequences within this sample yield the same CDR3. The chain carries TRBV7-2 and TRBJ2-1; 12 nucleotides agree with TRBD2. The germline gives CDR1 SGHTA, CDR2 FQGNSA. V lost 1 base, J lost 7 bases, and 2 bases stayed unmatched. CDR3 length equals 15 residues. The CDR3 region has the DNA TGTGCCAGCAGCTTAGGGCTAGCGGGGGGGAATGAGCAGTTCTTC. Amino acids: CASSLGLAGGNEQFF.

This clone was detected once. This chain links TRBV2 with TRBJ1-4, with 12 nucleotides matching TRBD1. CDR3 length: 19 amino acids. Trimming removed 5 bases from V and 7 bases from J; junction bases left unmatched: 17. Per germline, CDR1 SNHLY and CDR2 FYNNEI. The CDR3 DNA reads TGTGCCAGCAGTTGTCCCGGGACAGGGGGCGGTAGGGATTGTGAAAAACTGTTTTTT. Translating gives CASSCPGTGGGRDCEKLFF.

This rearrangement joins TRBV7-8 to TRBJ1-2, with D uncertain. The CDR3 consists of 16 residues. Germline V gene data show CDR1 as SGHVS and CDR2 as FQNEAQ. The V end lost 3 bases, the J end lost 4 bases, and 18 bases lay between the germline ends. This CDR3 is CASSFSTYSVGYGYTF. Here the CDR3 DNA reads TGTGCCAGCAGCTTTTCCACCTACAGCGTTGGCTATGGCTACACCTTC.

This clone was recorded only once. V is TRBV2 and J is TRBJ2-1; D call uncertain. This CDR3 has 16 residues. CDR1 is SNHLY, CDR2 FYNNEI, per germline. V was clipped by 6 bases and J by 0 bases, with 15 bases between them. In DNA, the CDR3 is TGTGCCAGCAGCCGCGGACCCCTGAGCTCCTACAATGAGCAGTTCTTC. Translating gives CASSRGPLSSYNEQFF.

The CDR3 DNA is TGCGCCAGCAGCCAAGATTATCCAGGGATGAACACTGAAGCTTTCTTT. Encoded protein: CASSQDYPGMNTEAFF. V usage is TRBV4-3 and J usage is TRBJ1-1, with D perhaps TRBD1 (5 bases). In germline, CDR1 is LGHNA, CDR2 YSLEER. Deletions cut 0 bases from V and 0 bases from J, with 11 bases between. The CDR3 is 16 residues long.

The chain combines TRBV27 with TRBJ2-7; D may be TRBD1 or TRBD2 (7 bases each). V dropped 6 bases and J dropped 4 bases, with 16 bases sitting between them. CDR1 is MNHEY and CDR2 is SMNVEV in the germline V gene (reference sequence). This CDR3 has 14 residues. This CDR3 reads CASSPGGGNYEQYF. The CDR3 DNA is TGTGCCAGCAGCCCAGGGGGGGGGAATTACGAGCAGTACTTC.

The chain links TRBV4-1 to TRBJ1-5; no definite D call. V gave up 0 bases and J gave up 5 bases, with 8 bases separating them. Germline V gene sequence: CDR1 MGHRA, CDR2 YSYEKL. CDR3 size: 14 residues. The CDR3 spells CASSQEVPDQPQHF. CDR3 in DNA: TGCGCCAGCAGCCAAGAGGTTCCCGATCAGCCCCAGCATTTT.

This rearrangement joins TRBV5-6 to TRBJ2-2, with D perhaps matching TRBD1 (7 bases). This CDR3 contains 15 residues. CDR1 is SGHDT and CDR2 is YYEEEE in the germline V gene. V lost 3 bases to trimming and J lost 6 bases, with 15 bases between them. Written as DNA, the CDR3 is TGTGCCAGCAGCTCCACAGGGGACTGGTCCGGGGAGCTGTTTTTT. It translates to CASSSTGDWSGELFF.

The chain couples TRBV30 to TRBJ2-7; a weak D match, TRBD2 (5 bases). CDR1 and CDR2 from the germline V gene are GTSNPN and SVGIG (reference sequence). Trimming stripped 5 bases from V and 2 bases from J, with 7 bases between. The CDR3 loop spans 11 amino acids. The CDR3 protein is CAWGRAYEQYF. The CDR3 region has the DNA TGTGCCTGGGGGCGGGCCTACGAGCAGTACTTC.

J is TRBJ2-7 and V is TRBV5-1; D tentatively fits TRBD1 or TRBD2 (5 bases each). This CDR3 is 15 amino acids long. Germline V CDR1 and CDR2: SGHRS, YFSETQ. Trimming took 3 bases from V and 8 from J, leaving 21 bases between them. The CDR3, as DNA: TGCGCCAGCAGCTCGGAATATGCAGGGAGTTTGCAGCAGTACTTC. Amino acids: CASSSEYAGSLQQYF.

This chain joins TRBV14 and TRBJ2-1; 9 bases are shared with TRBD1. V shed 2 bases, J shed 4 bases, and the junction held 15 bases outside the gene matches. The germline V gene encodes CDR1 SGHDN and CDR2 FVKESK. This CDR3 has 19 amino acids. The DNA for the CDR3 is TGTGCCAGCAGCCAACCGCCGGGACAGGGAGCAATGGGGTACAATGAGCAGTTCTTC. Its protein product is CASSQPPGQGAMGYNEQFF.

The rearrangement uses TRBV28 and TRBJ1-1, with TRBD1 matching 10 bases. Germline V lookup: CDR1 MDHEN, CDR2 SYDVKM. Trimming took 8 bases from V and 3 from J; bases not matched to a gene: 24. The CDR3 runs 20 residues. CDR3 protein: CASRRQGAGYRWSGDTEAFF. The CDR3 nucleotides are TGTGCCAGCCGGAGACAGGGGGCAGGGTATAGGTGGAGTGGAGACACTGAAGCTTTCTTT.

This clone was seen just once. The V call is TRBV3-1 (or the pseudogene TRBV3-2), the J call TRBJ2-7; 8 nucleotides line up with TRBD2. The CDR3 extends over 13 amino acids. Losses at the gene ends were 3 bases for V and 9 bases for J; bases not matched to a gene: 7. Germline loops: CDR1 LGHDT, CDR2 YNNKEL (reference sequence). The CDR3 DNA reads as TGTGCCAGCAGCCAGGGGACTAGTGGGGTGCAGTACTTC. Encoded protein: CASSQGTSGVQYF.

The chain is built from TRBV6-2 or TRBV6-3 and TRBJ2-2; D is unclear. This CDR3 comprises 13 residues. Trimming took 5 bases from V and 9 from J, leaving 13 bases between them. Germline loops: CDR1 MNHEY, CDR2 SVGEGT. The DNA for the CDR3 is TGTGCCAGCAGTCCATGGGGATCCAGGGAGCTGTTTTTT. The encoded protein is CASSPWGSRELFF.

The rearrangement links TRBV6-2 or TRBV6-3 to TRBJ1-5; weak D call: TRBD1 (6 bases). CDR3 size: 11 residues. Trimming left V 2 bases short and J 16 bases short, with 12 bases between. The germline V gene has CDR1 MNHEY and CDR2 SVGEGT. The CDR3 sequence: CASSYGGPSHF. In DNA, the CDR3 is TGTGCCAGCAGTTACGGGGGGCCCTCTCATTTT.

This chain links TRBV3-1 (or the pseudogene TRBV3-2) with TRBJ1-2, with TRBD1 identical over 9 bases. The CDR3 sequence is 14 residues long. The junction had 2 bases not matched to a gene; V was cut back by 0 bases and J by 6 bases. Germline CDR1 reads LGHDT; CDR2 reads YNNKEL (reference sequence). CDR3 protein: CASSQDTGGHGYTF. CDR3 coding DNA: TGTGCCAGCAGCCAAGACACAGGGGGCCATGGCTACACCTTC.